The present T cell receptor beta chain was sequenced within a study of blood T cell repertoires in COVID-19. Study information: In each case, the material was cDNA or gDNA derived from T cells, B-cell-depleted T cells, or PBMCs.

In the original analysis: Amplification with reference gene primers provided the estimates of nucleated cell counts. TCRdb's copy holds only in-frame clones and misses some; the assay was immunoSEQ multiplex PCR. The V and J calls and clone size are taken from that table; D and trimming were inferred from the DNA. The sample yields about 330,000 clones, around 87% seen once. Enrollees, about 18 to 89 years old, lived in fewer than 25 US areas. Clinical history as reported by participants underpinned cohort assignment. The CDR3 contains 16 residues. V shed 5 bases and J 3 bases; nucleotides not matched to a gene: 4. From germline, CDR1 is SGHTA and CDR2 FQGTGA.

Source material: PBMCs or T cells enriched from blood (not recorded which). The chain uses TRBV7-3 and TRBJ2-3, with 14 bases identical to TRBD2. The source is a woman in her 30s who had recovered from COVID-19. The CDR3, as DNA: TGTGCCAGCAGCCTACGACTAGCGGGGGGGACAGATACGCAGTATTTT. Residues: CASSLRLAGGTDTQYF.